The T cell receptor (beta chain) described here comes from a study of shared clonotypes between healthy human individuals. Study-level results: Deeper or shallower sequencing was expected to change how clonotypes are shared among donors.

The donor cohort consisted entirely of Caucasian adults residing in Nashville, Tennessee. Profiled with immunoSEQ multiplex PCR; TCRdb holds only in-frame clones, not every one. The sample lists about 680,000 clones, roughly 78% occurring once. CDR3 length equals 16 residues. The V and J ends lost 3 bases and 2 bases, in that order; junction bases with no gene match: 3. Germline loops: CDR1 SGHRS, CDR2 YFSETQ. In the case of this clone: Its target is not known.

This TCR derives from a woman in her 30s in good health. The sequencing sample was made of memory CD4+ T cells sorted from blood. The subset here: CD45RA-negative fraction. The V gene is TRBV5-1, the J gene TRBJ1-3, with TRBD1 identical over 12 bases. The CDR3 coding sequence is TGCGCCAGCAGCTGGGGACAGGGGGCTGCTGGAAACACCATATATTTT. Translating it yields CASSWGQGAAGNTIYF.